The 19 T cell receptor beta chains reported below all come from one sample, sequenced in a study of blood T cell repertoires in COVID-19 (dated by TCRdb to 2020 to 2021). Library preparation used the immunoSEQ multiplex PCR assay. TCRdb re-hosts the immuneACCESS table, in-frame sequences only. Its copies lack some clones; in the studies checked, an unresolved V gene accounts for under half of them, and the cause for the rest is not known. This sample has about 250,000 clones in its table, and roughly 83% of those were observed once. The ten largest clones take up around 6% of the sample. The sequencing input was peripheral blood. These receptors originate from a woman of 80 years or more with COVID-19, enrolled during active disease.

The J gene is TRBJ1-3, the V gene TRBV14, with D uncertain. Trimming removed 4 bases from V and 3 bases from J, with 13 bases in between. The CDR3 totals 15 residues. Per germline, CDR1 SGHDN and CDR2 FVKESK. Here the CDR3 DNA reads TGTGCCAGCAGCCTGCAGGCCATCGATGGAAACACCATATATTTT. This codes for CASSLQAIDGNTIYF.

The CDR3 loop reads CASSPTGGTDYGYTF. The CDR3 DNA follows: TGTGCCAGCTCACCAACAGGGGGTACCGACTATGGCTACACCTTC. The chain carries TRBV18 and TRBJ1-2; 8 nucleotides match TRBD1. This CDR3 contains 15 residues. Germline V lookup: CDR1 KGHSH, CDR2 LQKENI. The junction had 5 bases not matched to a gene; V was cut back by 2 bases and J by 3 bases.

V is TRBV3-1 (or the pseudogene TRBV3-2) and J is TRBJ1-5, with TRBD1 identical over 10 bases. CDR3 length: 12 residues. Germline trimming cut 0 bases from V and 15 bases from J; bases unmatched to any gene: 2. Per germline, CDR1 LGHDT and CDR2 YNNKEL (reference sequence). The CDR3 nucleotides are TGTGCCAGCAGCCAAGAGGGACAGGGGAGGCATTTT. Residues: CASSQEGQGRHF.

This sequence joins TRBV30 and TRBJ2-7, with 11 bases identical to TRBD1. CDR1 and CDR2 from the germline V gene are GTSNPN and SVGIG (reference sequence). The CDR3 is 11 residues long. In DNA form, the CDR3 reads TGTGCTGGGACAGGGGGTGGAGAGCAGTACTTC. Translated, it gives CAGTGGGEQYF.

The chain combines TRBV18 with TRBJ1-2; weak D call: TRBD1 (5 bases). V lost 2 bases and J lost 7, with 11 bases in between. In germline, CDR1 is KGHSH, CDR2 LQKENI. The CDR3 loop spans 13 amino acids. CDR3 protein: CASSPSGDFGYTF. The CDR3 bases are TGTGCCAGCTCACCATCGGGGGACTTTGGCTACACCTTC.

V usage is TRBV28 and J usage is TRBJ1-5; a weak D match, TRBD1 (5 bases). The germline V gene has CDR1 MDHEN and CDR2 SYDVKM. V lost 3 bases and J lost 8, with 20 bases in between. The CDR3 loop spans 16 amino acids. CDR3 coding DNA: TGTGCCAGCAGTTTGCTCGGCCCGGGCGAACAGGAGCCCCAGCATTTT. Translating it yields CASSLLGPGEQEPQHF.

CDR3: CASSSRGEAKATGEEQYF. The CDR3 DNA sequence: TGTGCCAGCAGCTCTCGTGGGGAAGCTAAGGCCACCGGGGAGGAGCAGTACTTC. The gene calls are TRBV7-8 and TRBJ2-7, with D maybe TRBD2 (5 bases). V dropped 4 bases and J dropped 7 bases, with 29 bases sitting between them. The CDR3 consists of 18 residues. Germline CDR1 is SGHVS and CDR2 is FQNEAQ.

A few counts support this clone. The chain links TRBV5-6 to TRBJ1-2, with D uncertain. V lost 0 bases to trimming and J lost 8 bases, with 11 bases between them. Germline V CDR1 and CDR2: SGHDT, YYEEEE. CDR3 size: 13 residues. The CDR3 region has the DNA TGTGCCAGCAGCTTGGTTAGCAGTATGGGCTACACCTTC. Its translation is CASSLVSSMGYTF.

The rearrangement uses TRBV19 and TRBJ2-2; perhaps TRBD2 as D (5 bases). The CDR3 covers 14 residues. Germline loops: CDR1 LNHDA, CDR2 SQIVND (reference sequence). The V end lost 7 bases, the J end lost 2 bases, and 11 bases lay between the germline ends. CDR3 sequence (DNA): TGTGCCAGTACCCGGAGGTCCAACACCGGGGAGCTGTTTTTT. This encodes CASTRRSNTGELFF.

This chain joins TRBV5-1 and TRBJ2-3; TRBD2 might be the D (5 bases). The CDR3 is made up of 16 amino acids. V lost 0 bases and J 1 base, leaving 12 bases between the germline ends. Germline V CDR1 and CDR2: SGHRS, YFSETQ. Here the CDR3 reads CASSLGGKTGTDTQYF. CDR3 bases: TGCGCCAGCAGCTTGGGAGGGAAAACGGGCACAGATACGCAGTATTTT.

This chain links TRBV5-4 with TRBJ1-6, with 7 bases aligning to TRBD1. This CDR3 comprises 15 residues. In germline, CDR1 is SGHNT, CDR2 YYREEE (reference sequence). V shed 4 bases, J shed 9 bases, and the junction held 10 bases outside the gene matches. The CDR3 DNA reads TGTGCCAGCAGCCCCGACAGGGCCCCATCTTCACCCCTCCACTTT. Amino acids: CASSPDRAPSSPLHF.

The chain has TRBV7-9 and TRBJ2-5, with TRBD1 matching 8 bases. Germline values: CDR1 SEHNR, CDR2 FQNEAQ (reference sequence). Trimming took 5 bases from V and 2 from J; bases not matched to a gene: 10. The CDR3 totals 16 residues. The CDR3 protein is CASSRRGQGGQETQYF. CDR3 nucleotides: TGTGCCAGCAGCCGCAGAGGACAGGGAGGACAAGAGACCCAGTACTTC.

This clone is a singleton in its sample. The same CDR3 can be traced to other DNA sequences in this sample. V is TRBV28 and J is TRBJ1-2; no clear D. V was trimmed by 3 bases and J by 1 base, leaving 6 bases between them. The germline CDR1 and CDR2 sequences are MDHEN and SYDVKM. The CDR3 runs 13 residues. As DNA, the CDR3 is TGTGCCAGCAGTTTGCGGGGTAACTATGGCTACACCTTC. Translated, it gives CASSLRGNYGYTF.

This clone was seen more than once but under ten times. The gene calls are TRBV19 and TRBJ1-2; 9 nucleotides line up with TRBD1. The CDR3 covers 14 residues. Germline CDR1 LNHDA, CDR2 SQIVND (reference sequence). Trimming cost V 6 bases and J 4 bases; bases outside gene matches: 6. CDR3 nucleotides: TGTGCCAGTAGCCCGACAGGGGGAAGCTATGGCTACACCTTC. Translation gives CASSPTGGSYGYTF.

V gene TRBV5-1 combines with J gene TRBJ1-4; 10 nucleotides align to TRBD1. V gave up 4 bases and J gave up 7 bases; unmatched junction bases: 4. CDR3 length: 14 amino acids. CDR1 is SGHRS and CDR2 is YFSETQ in the germline V gene. CDR3 nucleotides: TGCGCCAGCAGCAATGGACAGGGGGGTGAAAAACTGTTTTTT. This encodes CASSNGQGGEKLFF.

V and J are TRBV7-8 and TRBJ2-1; a weak D match, TRBD1 (6 bases). This CDR3 region has 12 residues. V was clipped by 5 bases and J by 10 bases, with 12 bases between them. Per the germline V gene, CDR1 is SGHVS and CDR2 is FQNEAQ. For the CDR3, the DNA is TGTGCCAGCAGCCTTCAGGGGCGAGAGCAGTTCTTC. It translates to CASSLQGREQFF.

The chain combines TRBV5-1 with TRBJ1-4; possibly TRBD1 for D (5 bases). Trimming took 0 bases from V and 8 from J, leaving 14 bases between them. This CDR3 contains 15 residues. Germline V gene sequence: CDR1 SGHRS, CDR2 YFSETQ. CDR3 residues: CASSLGVRAREKLFF. The CDR3, as DNA: TGCGCCAGCAGCTTGGGGGTCAGGGCTAGGGAAAAACTGTTTTTT. The full variable domain, its missing parts supplied by reference TRBV5-1 and TRBJ1-4, is KAGVTQTPRYLIKTRGQQVTLSCSPISGHRSVSWYQQTPGQGLQFLFEYFSETQRNKGNFPGRFSGRQFSNSRSEMNVSTLELGDSALYLCASSLGVRAREKLFFGSGTQLSVL.

The chain combines TRBV28 with TRBJ1-1; tentatively, D is TRBD1 (5 bases). V was trimmed by 8 bases and J by 3 bases, leaving 10 bases between them. Germline loops: CDR1 MDHEN, CDR2 SYDVKM. This CDR3 is built from 12 residues. The CDR3 reads CASAEGYTEAFF. The CDR3 DNA reads as TGTGCCAGCGCGGAGGGGTACACTGAAGCTTTCTTT.

The chain has TRBV27 and TRBJ2-7, with 7 bases aligning to TRBD1. The CDR3 is 15 amino acids. The germline V gene encodes CDR1 MNHEY and CDR2 SMNVEV (reference sequence). V lost 4 bases and J lost 3; bases outside the gene matches: 9. As DNA, the CDR3 is TGTGCCAGCAGTTCACTCGTAGGGGGCTTCTACGAGCAGTACTTC. Protein: CASSSLVGGFYEQYF.